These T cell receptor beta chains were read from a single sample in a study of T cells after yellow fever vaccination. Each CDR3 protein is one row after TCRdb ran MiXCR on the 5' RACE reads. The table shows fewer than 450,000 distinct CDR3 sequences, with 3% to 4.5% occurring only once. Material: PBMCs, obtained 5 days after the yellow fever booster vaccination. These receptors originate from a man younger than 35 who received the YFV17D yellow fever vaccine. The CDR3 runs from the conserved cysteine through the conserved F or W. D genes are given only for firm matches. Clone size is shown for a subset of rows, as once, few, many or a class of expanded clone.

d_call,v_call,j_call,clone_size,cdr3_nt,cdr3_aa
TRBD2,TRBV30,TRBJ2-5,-,TGTGCCTGGAGTGAGGGACTAGCGGGGGAGGAGACCCAGTACTTC,CAWSEGLAGEETQYF
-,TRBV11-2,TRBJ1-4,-,TGTGCCAGCAGCTTGGGGGGTGGGGAAAAACTGTTTTTT,CASSLGGGEKLFF
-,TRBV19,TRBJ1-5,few,TGTGCCAGTAAGCCGGGGGGCAATCAGCCCCAGCATTTT,CASKPGGNQPQHF
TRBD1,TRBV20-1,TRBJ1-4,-,TGCAGTGCTAGACAGGGGGCGCAAGCTAATGAAAAACTGTTTTTT,CSARQGAQANEKLFF
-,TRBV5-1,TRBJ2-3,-,TGCGCCAGCAGCTTGGATCCAGGCAGACCCACAGATACGCAGTATTTT,CASSLDPGRPTDTQYF
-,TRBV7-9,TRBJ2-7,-,TGTGCCAGCAGCCCACCCGGGGAATACGAGCAGTACTTC,CASSPPGEYEQYF
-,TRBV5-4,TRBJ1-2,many,TGTGCCAGCAGCTTGACGGGCCGTGAAGGGGACGGCTACACCTTC,CASSLTGREGDGYTF
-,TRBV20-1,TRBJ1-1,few,TGCAGTGCTAGAAGGCAGGGGTACACTGAAGCTTTCTTT,CSARRQGYTEAFF
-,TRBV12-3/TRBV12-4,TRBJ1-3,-,TGTGCCAGCACCCCCGGAATTTTGGGAAACACCATATATTTT,CASTPGILGNTIYF
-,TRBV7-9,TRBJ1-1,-,TGTGCCAGCAGCTTAGTTTCGGGGGACACTGAAGCTTTCTTT,CASSLVSGDTEAFF
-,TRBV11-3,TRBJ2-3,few,TGTGCCAGCAGCTCCAGGCAGGATACGCAGTATTTT,CASSSRQDTQYF
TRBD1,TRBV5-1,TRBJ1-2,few,TGCGCCAGCAGCTTCGCCCCACAGGGGGACTATGGCTACACCTTC,CASSFAPQGDYGYTF
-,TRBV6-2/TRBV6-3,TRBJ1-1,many,TGTGCCAGCATGAACTTCAGGGAGAACACTGAAGCTTTCTTT,CASMNFRENTEAFF
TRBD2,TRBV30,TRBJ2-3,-,TGTGCCTGGAGGAAGCGACTAGCGGGTTCCCGCACAGATACGCAGTATTTT,CAWRKRLAGSRTDTQYF
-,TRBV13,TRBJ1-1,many,TGTGCCAGCAGCTTAGATTTCCGGGGAGCCCCTGAAGCTTTCTTT,CASSLDFRGAPEAFF
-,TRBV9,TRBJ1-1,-,TGTGCGAGCAGCTCCGATGGGGGGCTGAACACTGAAGCTTTCTTT,CASSSDGGLNTEAFF
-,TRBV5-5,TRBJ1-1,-,TGTGCCAGCAGCTTGTTGGGACACGACTTACAGGGAGCTTTCTTT,CASSLLGHDLQGAFF